This is a list of T cell receptor beta chains from one sample in a study of CD8+CD57+ T cells in acquired aplastic anemia. From the reads, TCRdb called clonotypes with MiXCR, one entry per CDR3 protein. The sample carries about 470,000 distinct CDR3 sequences, approximately 33% recorded once. The sequenced material came from sorted CD4+, CD8+, or CD8+CD57+ T cells (not recorded which) from PBMCs. Receptors were obtained from a human donor with aplastic anemia. The CDR3 runs from the conserved cysteine through the conserved F or W. The D gene is left open where the match is weak.

v_call: TRBV12-5
cdr3_length: 11
j_call: TRBJ1-2
d_call: TRBD1
cdr3_aa: CASGWTGVSTF

v_call: TRBV11-2
cdr3_length: 14
j_call: TRBJ1-2
d_call: -
cdr3_aa: CASSPDEGVRGYTF

v_call: TRBV11-2
cdr3_length: 16
j_call: TRBJ2-3
d_call: -
cdr3_aa: CASSLEVGGRTDTQYF

v_call: TRBV5-6
cdr3_length: 13
j_call: TRBJ2-7
d_call: -
cdr3_aa: CASSLGHGKEQYF

v_call: TRBV12-3/TRBV12-4
cdr3_length: 13
j_call: TRBJ2-2
d_call: -
cdr3_aa: CASSLSGVGELFF

v_call: TRBV7-3
cdr3_length: 14
j_call: TRBJ1-2
d_call: TRBD1
cdr3_aa: CASSRQGAFDGYTF

v_call: TRBV2
cdr3_length: 13
j_call: TRBJ2-7
d_call: -
cdr3_aa: CASSGHRTDEQYF

v_call: TRBV5-1
cdr3_length: 15
j_call: TRBJ2-2
d_call: TRBD2
cdr3_aa: CASSSGTSGRTELFF

v_call: TRBV2
cdr3_length: 13
j_call: TRBJ2-7
d_call: -
cdr3_aa: CASSEWPDGEQYF

v_call: TRBV2
cdr3_length: 16
j_call: TRBJ2-7
d_call: -
cdr3_aa: CASSEGFADLTYEQYF

v_call: TRBV6-1
cdr3_length: 14
j_call: TRBJ1-3
d_call: -
cdr3_aa: CASSDGGTGNTIYF

v_call: TRBV13
cdr3_length: 17
j_call: TRBJ1-6
d_call: TRBD1
cdr3_aa: CASSFGTGVDKGSPLHF

v_call: TRBV5-1
cdr3_length: 15
j_call: TRBJ2-5
d_call: TRBD1
cdr3_aa: CASSLKSGGAETQYF

v_call: TRBV7-8
cdr3_length: 14
j_call: TRBJ2-7
d_call: TRBD1
cdr3_aa: CASSLGDSAYEQYF

v_call: TRBV20-1
cdr3_length: 12
j_call: TRBJ1-1
d_call: -
cdr3_aa: CSTRGRNTEAFF

v_call: TRBV7-9
cdr3_length: 14
j_call: TRBJ1-3
d_call: TRBD1
cdr3_aa: CASSLRGLGNTIYF

v_call: TRBV6-1
cdr3_length: 15
j_call: TRBJ1-1
d_call: -
cdr3_aa: CASSERGAENTEAFF

v_call: TRBV19
cdr3_length: 13
j_call: TRBJ2-3
d_call: -
cdr3_aa: CASSITPTDTQYF

v_call: TRBV2
cdr3_length: 16
j_call: TRBJ2-3
d_call: TRBD2
cdr3_aa: CASSQLAGGVTDTQYF

v_call: TRBV7-6
cdr3_length: 15
j_call: TRBJ2-2
d_call: TRBD1
cdr3_aa: CASSFRGQGTGELFF

v_call: TRBV6-1
cdr3_length: 15
j_call: TRBJ2-7
d_call: -
cdr3_aa: CASSEFGGFAYEQYF

v_call: TRBV20-1
cdr3_length: 12
j_call: TRBJ2-7
d_call: -
cdr3_aa: CTPRDGPYEQYF

v_call: TRBV7-9
cdr3_length: 15
j_call: TRBJ2-1
d_call: TRBD2
cdr3_aa: CASSPWAGGRNEQFF

v_call: TRBV29-1
cdr3_length: 15
j_call: TRBJ1-1
d_call: -
cdr3_aa: CSVDGTLQGNTEAFF

v_call: TRBV29-1
cdr3_length: 10
j_call: TRBJ2-7
d_call: -
cdr3_aa: CSPPGGEQYF

v_call: TRBV15
cdr3_length: 15
j_call: TRBJ1-2
d_call: TRBD1
cdr3_aa: CATSRATGASYGYTF

v_call: TRBV4-3
cdr3_length: 17
j_call: TRBJ2-5
d_call: -
cdr3_aa: CASSQDLSAGREETQYF

v_call: TRBV2
cdr3_length: 12
j_call: TRBJ1-1
d_call: -
cdr3_aa: CASHPGSSEAFF

v_call: TRBV3-1
cdr3_length: 16
j_call: TRBJ1-2
d_call: -
cdr3_aa: CASSRTDIRGNYGYTF

v_call: TRBV2
cdr3_length: 14
j_call: TRBJ1-1
d_call: -
cdr3_aa: CASGFGRGITEAFF

v_call: TRBV10-3
cdr3_length: 15
j_call: TRBJ2-2
d_call: TRBD2
cdr3_aa: CAISGTSGNTGELFF

v_call: TRBV2
cdr3_length: 12
j_call: TRBJ1-1
d_call: -
cdr3_aa: CASSFRLPEAFF

v_call: TRBV30
cdr3_length: 16
j_call: TRBJ1-2
d_call: TRBD1
cdr3_aa: CAWSVPGQGKGYGYTF

v_call: TRBV20-1
cdr3_length: 12
j_call: TRBJ1-2
d_call: TRBD1
cdr3_aa: CSARTGDHGYTF

v_call: TRBV7-3
cdr3_length: 14
j_call: TRBJ1-6
d_call: -
cdr3_aa: CASSADRPGAPLHF

v_call: TRBV7-8
cdr3_length: 16
j_call: TRBJ2-5
d_call: TRBD2
cdr3_aa: CASSLERAGARETQYF

v_call: TRBV2
cdr3_length: 13
j_call: TRBJ1-1
d_call: TRBD1
cdr3_aa: CASPQGMNTEAFF

v_call: TRBV2
cdr3_length: 13
j_call: TRBJ1-3
d_call: -
cdr3_aa: CASSDGAGNTIYF

v_call: TRBV20-1
cdr3_length: 13
j_call: TRBJ1-4
d_call: -
cdr3_aa: CSARDQGYEKLFF

v_call: TRBV11-2
cdr3_length: 14
j_call: TRBJ2-1
d_call: TRBD2
cdr3_aa: CASSRTSGINEQFF

v_call: TRBV7-9
cdr3_length: 15
j_call: TRBJ1-5
d_call: TRBD1
cdr3_aa: CASSQGTGDNQPQHF

v_call: TRBV2
cdr3_length: 14
j_call: TRBJ2-7
d_call: TRBD1
cdr3_aa: CASSGGQGAYEQYF

v_call: TRBV6-2/TRBV6-3
cdr3_length: 13
j_call: TRBJ1-6
d_call: -
cdr3_aa: CASTSDQDSPLHF

v_call: TRBV10-3
cdr3_length: 12
j_call: TRBJ2-5
d_call: -
cdr3_aa: CATGEAQETQYF

v_call: TRBV6-1
cdr3_length: 15
j_call: TRBJ1-5
d_call: -
cdr3_aa: CASSELMYSNQPQHF

v_call: TRBV9
cdr3_length: 15
j_call: TRBJ1-6
d_call: -
cdr3_aa: CASSTQGSENSPLHF

v_call: TRBV19
cdr3_length: 16
j_call: TRBJ1-5
d_call: -
cdr3_aa: CASSIRGEGSNQPQHF

v_call: TRBV20-1
cdr3_length: 14
j_call: TRBJ2-7
d_call: TRBD1
cdr3_aa: CSAGSDREKDEQYF

v_call: TRBV20-1
cdr3_length: 11
j_call: TRBJ1-2
d_call: -
cdr3_aa: CSASKEDGYTF

v_call: TRBV7-8
cdr3_length: 13
j_call: TRBJ2-7
d_call: -
cdr3_aa: CASSLELGYEQYF

v_call: TRBV20-1
cdr3_length: 11
j_call: TRBJ1-2
d_call: -
cdr3_aa: CSAQDNYGYTF

v_call: TRBV7-2
cdr3_length: 14
j_call: TRBJ1-1
d_call: -
cdr3_aa: CASSLVTGTTEAFF

v_call: TRBV9
cdr3_length: 17
j_call: TRBJ1-3
d_call: TRBD1
cdr3_aa: CASSDAGQYFSGNTIYF

v_call: TRBV13
cdr3_length: 15
j_call: TRBJ2-3
d_call: -
cdr3_aa: CASSLGTLSTDTQYF